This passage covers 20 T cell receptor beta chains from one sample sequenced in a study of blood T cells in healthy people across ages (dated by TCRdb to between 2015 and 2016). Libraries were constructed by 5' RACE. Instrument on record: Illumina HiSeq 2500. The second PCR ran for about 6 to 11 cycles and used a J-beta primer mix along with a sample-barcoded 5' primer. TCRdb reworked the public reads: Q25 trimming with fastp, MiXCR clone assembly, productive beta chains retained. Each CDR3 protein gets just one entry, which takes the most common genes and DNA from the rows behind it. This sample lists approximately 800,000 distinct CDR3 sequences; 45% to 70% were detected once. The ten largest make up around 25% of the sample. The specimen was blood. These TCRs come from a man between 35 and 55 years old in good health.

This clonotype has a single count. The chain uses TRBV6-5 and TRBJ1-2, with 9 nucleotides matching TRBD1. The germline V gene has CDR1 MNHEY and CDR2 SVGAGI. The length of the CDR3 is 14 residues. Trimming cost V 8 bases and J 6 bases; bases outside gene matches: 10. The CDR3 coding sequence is TGTGCCAGCGGCCGCGGGACAGGGAAGAATGGCTACACCTTC. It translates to CASGRGTGKNGYTF.

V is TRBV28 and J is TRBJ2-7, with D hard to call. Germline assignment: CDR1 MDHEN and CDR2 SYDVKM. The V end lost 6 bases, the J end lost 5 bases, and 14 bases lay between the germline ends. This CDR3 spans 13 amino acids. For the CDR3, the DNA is TGTGCCAGCAGCAGAAGGGTCGGCGACGAGCAGTACTTC. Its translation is CASSRRVGDEQYF.

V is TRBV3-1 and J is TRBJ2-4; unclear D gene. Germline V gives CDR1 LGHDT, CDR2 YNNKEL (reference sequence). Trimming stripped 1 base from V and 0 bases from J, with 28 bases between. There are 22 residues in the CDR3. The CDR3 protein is CASSQAPKRQSQDRLAKNIQYF. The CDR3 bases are TGTGCCAGCAGCCAAGCCCCCAAACGGCAGTCTCAGGACCGTTTAGCCAAAAACATTCAGTACTTC.

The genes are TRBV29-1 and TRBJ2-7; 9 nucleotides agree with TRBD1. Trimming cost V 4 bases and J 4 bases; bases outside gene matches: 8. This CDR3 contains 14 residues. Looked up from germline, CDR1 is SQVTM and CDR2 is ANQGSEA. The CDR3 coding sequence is TGCAGCGTTGGGCCCACAGGGGGCAGGTACGAGCAGTACTTC. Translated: CSVGPTGGRYEQYF.

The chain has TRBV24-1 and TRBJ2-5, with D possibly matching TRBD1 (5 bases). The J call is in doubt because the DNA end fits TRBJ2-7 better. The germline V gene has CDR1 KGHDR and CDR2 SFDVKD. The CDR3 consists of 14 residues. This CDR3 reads CATSDGAQGPEQYF. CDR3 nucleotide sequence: TGTGCCACCAGTGATGGGGCTCAGGGCCCCGAGCAGTACTTC.

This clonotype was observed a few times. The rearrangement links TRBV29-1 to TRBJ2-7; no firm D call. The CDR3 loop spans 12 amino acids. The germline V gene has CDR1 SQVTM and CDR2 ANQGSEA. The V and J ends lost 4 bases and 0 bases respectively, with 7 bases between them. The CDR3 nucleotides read TGCAGCGTTGTGGCCAGCTCCTACGAGCAGTACTTC. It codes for CSVVASSYEQYF.

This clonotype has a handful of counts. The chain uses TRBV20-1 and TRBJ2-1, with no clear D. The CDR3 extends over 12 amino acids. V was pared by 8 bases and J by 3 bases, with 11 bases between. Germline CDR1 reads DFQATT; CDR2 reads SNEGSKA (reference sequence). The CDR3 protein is CSPLSFYNEQFF. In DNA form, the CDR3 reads TGCAGTCCCCTATCCTTCTACAATGAGCAGTTCTTC.

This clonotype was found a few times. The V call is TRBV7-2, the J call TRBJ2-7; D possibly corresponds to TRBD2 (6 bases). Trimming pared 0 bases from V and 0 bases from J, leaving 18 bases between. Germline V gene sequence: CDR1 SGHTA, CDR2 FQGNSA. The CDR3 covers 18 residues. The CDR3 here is CASSLALIKRASSYEQYF. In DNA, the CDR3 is TGTGCCAGCAGCTTAGCTTTAATAAAGCGGGCCTCCTCCTACGAGCAGTACTTC.

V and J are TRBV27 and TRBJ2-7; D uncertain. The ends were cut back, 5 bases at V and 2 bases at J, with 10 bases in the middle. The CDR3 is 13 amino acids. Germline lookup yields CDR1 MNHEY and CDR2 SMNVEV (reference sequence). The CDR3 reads CASSPLDAYEQYF. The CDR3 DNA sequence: TGTGCCAGCAGTCCCCTGGATGCCTACGAGCAGTACTTC.

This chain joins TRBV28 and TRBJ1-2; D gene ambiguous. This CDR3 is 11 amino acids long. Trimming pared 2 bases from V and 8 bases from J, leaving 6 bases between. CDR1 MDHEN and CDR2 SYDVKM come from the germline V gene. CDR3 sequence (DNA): TGTGCCAGCAGTTTAGATGTGGGCTACACCTTC. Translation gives CASSLDVGYTF.

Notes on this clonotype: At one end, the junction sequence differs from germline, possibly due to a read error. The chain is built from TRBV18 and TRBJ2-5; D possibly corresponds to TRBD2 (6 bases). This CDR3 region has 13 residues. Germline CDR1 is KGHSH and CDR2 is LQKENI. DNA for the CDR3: TGTGCCAGCTTACCAGGAGCGGGAGAGACCCAGTACTTC. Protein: CASLPGAGETQYF.

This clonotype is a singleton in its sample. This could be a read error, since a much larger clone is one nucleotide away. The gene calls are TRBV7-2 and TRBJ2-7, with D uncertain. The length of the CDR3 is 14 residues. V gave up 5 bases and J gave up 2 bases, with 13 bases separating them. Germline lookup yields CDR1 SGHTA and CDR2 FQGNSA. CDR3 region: CASSPSIATYEQYF. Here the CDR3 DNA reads TGTGCCAGCAGCCCGAGTATTGCTACCTACGAGCAGTACTTC.

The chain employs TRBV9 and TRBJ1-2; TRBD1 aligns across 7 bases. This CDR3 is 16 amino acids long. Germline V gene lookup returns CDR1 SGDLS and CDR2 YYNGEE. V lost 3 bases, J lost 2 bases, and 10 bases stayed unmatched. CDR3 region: CASSEGQDRANYGYTF. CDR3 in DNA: TGTGCCAGCAGCGAGGGACAAGACAGGGCGAACTATGGCTACACCTTC.

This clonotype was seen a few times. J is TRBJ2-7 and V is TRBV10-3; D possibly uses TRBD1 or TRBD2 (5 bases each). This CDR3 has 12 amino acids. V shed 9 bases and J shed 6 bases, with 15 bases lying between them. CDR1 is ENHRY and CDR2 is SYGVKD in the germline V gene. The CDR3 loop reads CAMGVPRGEQYF. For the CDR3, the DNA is TGTGCCATGGGGGTCCCTAGAGGCGAGCAGTACTTC.

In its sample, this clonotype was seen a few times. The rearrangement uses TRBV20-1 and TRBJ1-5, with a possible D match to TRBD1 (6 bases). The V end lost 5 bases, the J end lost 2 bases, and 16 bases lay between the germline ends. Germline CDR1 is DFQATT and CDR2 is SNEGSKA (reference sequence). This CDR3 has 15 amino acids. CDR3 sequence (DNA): TGCAGTGCTGCACAGACCTCAGGGGGCAATCAGCCCCAGCATTTT. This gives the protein CSAAQTSGGNQPQHF.

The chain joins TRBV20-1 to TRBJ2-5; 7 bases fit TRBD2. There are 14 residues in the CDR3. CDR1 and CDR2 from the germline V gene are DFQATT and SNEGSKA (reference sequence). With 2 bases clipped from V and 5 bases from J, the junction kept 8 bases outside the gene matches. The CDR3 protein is CSARNDGGGETQYF. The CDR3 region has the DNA TGCAGTGCTAGAAATGATGGGGGGGGTGAGACCCAGTACTTC.

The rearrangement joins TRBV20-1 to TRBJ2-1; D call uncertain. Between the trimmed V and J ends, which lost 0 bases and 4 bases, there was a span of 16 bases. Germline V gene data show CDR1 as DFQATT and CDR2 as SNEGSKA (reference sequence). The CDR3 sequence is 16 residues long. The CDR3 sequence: CSARDTVGFTYNEQFF. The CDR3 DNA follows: TGCAGTGCTAGAGATACTGTAGGGTTTACTTACAATGAGCAGTTCTTC.

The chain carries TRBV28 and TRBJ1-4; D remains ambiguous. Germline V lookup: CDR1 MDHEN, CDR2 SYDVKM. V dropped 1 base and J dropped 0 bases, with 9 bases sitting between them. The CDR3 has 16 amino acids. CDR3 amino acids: CASSLLAGATNEKLFF. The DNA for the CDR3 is TGTGCCAGCAGTTTATTAGCGGGAGCAACTAATGAAAAACTGTTTTTT.

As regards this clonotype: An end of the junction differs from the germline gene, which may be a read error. This chain's CDR3 is CASAPNAQETQYF. CDR3 coding DNA: TGTGCCAGCGCACCGAACGCCCAAGAGACCCAGTACTTC. The chain links TRBV18 to TRBJ2-5, with unresolved D. The CDR3 covers 13 residues. The germline CDR1 and CDR2 sequences are KGHSH and LQKENI.

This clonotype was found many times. The CDR3 spells CASSPGGGLSSGANVLTF. The CDR3 coding sequence is TGTGCCAGCAGCCCAGGGGGGGGATTAAGCTCTGGGGCCAACGTCCTGACTTTC. The chain recombines TRBV25-1 with TRBJ2-6; D is tentatively TRBD1 or TRBD2 (7 bases each). V was cut by 6 bases and J by 0 bases, with 18 bases left in between. The CDR3 covers 18 residues. Germline-derived CDR1 and CDR2 are MGHDK and SYGVNS. The full variable domain, in which reference TRBV25-1 and TRBJ2-6 provide the parts outside the CDR3, is EADIYQTPRYLVIGTGKKITLECSQTMGHDKMYWYQQDPGMELHLIHYSYGVNSTEKGDLSSESTVSRIRTEHFPLTLESARPSHTSQYLCASSPGGGLSSGANVLTFGAGSRLTVL.